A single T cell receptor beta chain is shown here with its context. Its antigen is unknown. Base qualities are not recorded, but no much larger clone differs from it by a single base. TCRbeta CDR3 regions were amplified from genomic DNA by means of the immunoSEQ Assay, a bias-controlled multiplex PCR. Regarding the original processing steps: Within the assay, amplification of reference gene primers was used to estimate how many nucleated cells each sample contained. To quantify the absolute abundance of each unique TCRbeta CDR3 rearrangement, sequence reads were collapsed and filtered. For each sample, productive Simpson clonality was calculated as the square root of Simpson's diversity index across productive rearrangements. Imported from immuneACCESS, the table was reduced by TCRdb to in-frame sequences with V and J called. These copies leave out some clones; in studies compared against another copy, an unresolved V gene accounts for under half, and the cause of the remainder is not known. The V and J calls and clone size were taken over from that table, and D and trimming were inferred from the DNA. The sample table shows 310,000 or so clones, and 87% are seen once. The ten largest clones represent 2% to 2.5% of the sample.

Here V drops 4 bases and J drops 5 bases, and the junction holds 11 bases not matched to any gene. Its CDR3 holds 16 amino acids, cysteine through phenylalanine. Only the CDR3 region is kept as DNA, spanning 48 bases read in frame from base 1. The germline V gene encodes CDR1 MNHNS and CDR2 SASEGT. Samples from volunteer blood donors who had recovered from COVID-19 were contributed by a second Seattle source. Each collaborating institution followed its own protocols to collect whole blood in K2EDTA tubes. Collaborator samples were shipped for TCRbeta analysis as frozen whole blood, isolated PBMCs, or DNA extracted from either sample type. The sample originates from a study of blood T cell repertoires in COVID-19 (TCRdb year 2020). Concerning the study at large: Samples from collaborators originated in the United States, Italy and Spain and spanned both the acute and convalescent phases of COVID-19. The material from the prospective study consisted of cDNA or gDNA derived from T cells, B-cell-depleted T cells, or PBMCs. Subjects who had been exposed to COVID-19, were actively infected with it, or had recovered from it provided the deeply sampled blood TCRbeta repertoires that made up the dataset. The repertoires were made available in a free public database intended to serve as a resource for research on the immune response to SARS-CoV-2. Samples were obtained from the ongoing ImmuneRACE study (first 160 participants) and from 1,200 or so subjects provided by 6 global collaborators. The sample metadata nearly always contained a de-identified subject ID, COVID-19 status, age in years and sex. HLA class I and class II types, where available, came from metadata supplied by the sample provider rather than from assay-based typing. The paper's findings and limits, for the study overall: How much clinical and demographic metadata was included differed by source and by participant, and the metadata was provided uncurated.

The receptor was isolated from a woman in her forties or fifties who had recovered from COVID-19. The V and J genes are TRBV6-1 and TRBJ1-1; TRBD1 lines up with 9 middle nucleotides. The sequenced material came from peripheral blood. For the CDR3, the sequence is CASSASTGGVWTEAFF. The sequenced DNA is TGTGCCAGCAGTGCTTCGACAGGGGGAGTTTGGACTGAAGCTTTCTTT.